The 26 T cell receptor beta chains below come from one sample, sequenced in a study of T cell responses to AZD1222 COVID-19 vaccine (dated by TCRdb to the early 2020s). The library was produced with the immunoSEQ multiplex PCR assay. This is the immuneACCESS table as TCRdb keeps it, with only in-frame sequences that have V and J called. A part of the clones is gone; compared with another copy, unresolved V genes explain less than half, and the rest is unexplained. For this sample the table gives fewer than 150,000 clones, of which approximately 94% were detected only once. The ten largest clones add up to 3.1% of the sample. This specimen's time point label, interpreted: baseline before first vaccination. This specimen was peripheral blood, taken on day 0 of AZD1222 vaccination. The receptors come from an adult in good health.

The rearrangement joins TRBV5-5 to TRBJ2-2; no firm D call. The CDR3 sequence is 14 residues long. Germline V gene lookup returns CDR1 SGHKS and CDR2 YYEKEE (reference sequence). Trimming cost V 1 base and J 4 bases, with 8 bases left between them. The DNA of the CDR3 is TGTGCCAGCAGCTTGACAGCTACCACCGGGGAGCTGTTTTTT. It is translated as CASSLTATTGELFF.

The chain is built from TRBV3-1 (or the pseudogene TRBV3-2) and TRBJ2-3; 11 nucleotides align to TRBD2. J gave up 4 bases and V 4 bases, and 4 bases lay outside the gene matches. CDR3 size: 15 residues. Germline CDR1 and CDR2: LGHDT and YNNKEL (reference sequence). The CDR3 loop reads CASSPGTSGADTQYF. The CDR3 region has the DNA TGTGCCAGCAGCCCCGGGACTAGCGGCGCAGATACGCAGTATTTT.

V usage is TRBV9 and J usage is TRBJ2-7; 11 bases line up with TRBD2. CDR1 and CDR2 (germline): SGDLS, YYNGEE. The CDR3 totals 15 residues. With V trimmed by 4 bases and J by 3 bases, 6 bases remained unmatched. CDR3 residues: CASSQFGTSGYEQYF. CDR3 DNA: TGTGCCAGCAGCCAATTCGGGACTAGCGGCTACGAGCAGTACTTC.

V is TRBV30 and J is TRBJ1-1; D is uncertain. Trimming took off 2 bases at V and 7 bases at J, with 8 bases between the two ends. This CDR3 has 11 residues. Looked up from germline, CDR1 is GTSNPN and CDR2 is SVGIG (reference sequence). CDR3 DNA sequence: TGTGCCTGGAGTTCGGGGTTTGAAGCTTTCTTT. Its protein product is CAWSSGFEAFF.

This clone was observed a few times. V usage is TRBV4-2 and J usage is TRBJ1-2; D is unresolved. The CDR3 runs to 16 residues. CDR1 is LGHNA and CDR2 is YNFKEQ in the germline V gene. Trimming shortened V by 3 bases and J by 1 base, and 15 bases separated the two germline ends. The CDR3: CASSQGTSVGNYGYTF. The CDR3 DNA reads TGTGCCAGCAGCCAGGGTACCTCAGTGGGTAACTATGGCTACACCTTC.

The chain recombines TRBV6-5 with TRBJ1-2; unclear D gene. The V gene's germline CDR1 is MNHEY and CDR2 SVGAGI. This CDR3 is built from 11 residues. V was clipped by 8 bases and J by 8 bases, with 12 bases between them. CDR3 protein: CASGGVGGYTF. The CDR3 DNA sequence: TGTGCCAGCGGCGGGGTTGGGGGCTACACCTTC.

The rearrangement uses TRBV27 and TRBJ1-2; D gene unclear. Germline V lookup: CDR1 MNHEY, CDR2 SMNVEV (reference sequence). The CDR3 has 14 amino acids. Trimming shortened V by 3 bases and J by 5 bases, and 13 bases separated the two germline ends. The CDR3 reads CASSFTVSPYGYTF. The CDR3 coding sequence is TGTGCCAGCAGTTTTACAGTATCGCCTTATGGCTACACCTTC.

The rearrangement uses TRBV5-1 and TRBJ1-1, with D maybe TRBD1 (5 bases). Germline lookup yields CDR1 SGHRS and CDR2 YFSETQ. The CDR3 is made up of 13 amino acids. V shed 3 bases and J shed 6 bases, with 12 bases lying between them. CDR3 protein: CASSSGRGAEAFF. In DNA, the CDR3 is TGCGCCAGCAGCTCGGGGCGGGGGGCTGAAGCTTTCTTT.

The V and J genes are TRBV28 and TRBJ1-5; unclear D gene. The V gene lost 6 bases and the J gene lost 4 bases, with 13 bases spanning the gap. CDR1 is MDHEN, CDR2 SYDVKM, per germline. This CDR3 spans 14 amino acids. The CDR3 sequence is CASSPSALNQPQHF. In DNA form, the CDR3 reads TGTGCCAGCAGCCCCTCGGCGTTGAATCAGCCCCAGCATTTT.

The genes are TRBV11-1 and TRBJ2-1, with TRBD2 matching over 10 bases. Germline CDR1 reads SGHAT; CDR2 reads FQDESV (reference sequence). With 4 bases clipped from V and 10 bases from J, the junction kept 10 bases outside the gene matches. The CDR3 loop spans 15 amino acids. The CDR3 nucleotides are TGTGCCAGCAGCTCCGGGGCTAGCGGGGGTCGGGAGCAGTTCTTC. It translates to CASSSGASGGREQFF.

The gene calls are TRBV11-2 and TRBJ1-3; D is ambiguous. V lost 5 bases and J lost 6, with 8 bases in between. Per germline, CDR1 SGHAT and CDR2 FQNNGV. This CDR3 is built from 12 residues. In DNA, the CDR3 is TGTGCCAGCAGCCTCTTAACAAACACCATATATTTT. This translates into CASSLLTNTIYF.

The rearrangement joins TRBV21-1 to TRBJ2-5; TRBD2 is the table's D call and was not checked against the DNA. TRBV21-1 is marked as a pseudogene. This CDR3 is built from 15 residues. The CDR3, as DNA: TGTGCCAACTCCCCCCCGGGGGATGAGAGAAAGGCCCAGTACTTC. It codes for CANSPPGDERKAQYF.

The CDR3 is CASSPDSGAREQFF. The CDR3, as DNA: TGTGCCAGCTCACCTGATAGCGGGGCGCGCGAGCAGTTCTTC. The rearrangement joins TRBV18 to TRBJ2-1, with TRBD2 matching over 8 bases. CDR1 and CDR2 from the germline V gene are KGHSH and LQKENI. The length of the CDR3 is 14 residues. V lost 3 bases to trimming and J lost 10 bases; unmatched junction nucleotides: 8.

The rearrangement uses TRBV30 and TRBJ1-5; TRBD1 aligns across 7 bases. After removal of 1 base from V and 2 bases from J, the junction contained 8 bases not matched to a gene. The CDR3 runs to 16 residues. Germline assignment: CDR1 GTSNPN and CDR2 SVGIG (reference sequence). The CDR3 DNA is TGTGCCTGGAGTGAAACAGGGGAGAGCGGCAATCAGCCCCAGCATTTT. Protein product: CAWSETGESGNQPQHF.

The chain carries TRBV7-6 and TRBJ1-1; 9 bases match TRBD1. The CDR3 consists of 15 residues. Germline trimming cut 5 bases from V and 4 bases from J; bases unmatched to any gene: 8. Germline V gene sequence: CDR1 SGHVS, CDR2 FNYEAQ. The CDR3 is CASSLGTGWGTEAFF. The CDR3 DNA reads TGTGCCAGCAGCCTTGGGACAGGGTGGGGCACTGAAGCTTTCTTT.

The rearrangement links TRBV19 to TRBJ2-2; TRBD1 is a possible D gene (6 bases). V was clipped by 7 bases and J by 1 base, with 7 bases between them. CDR1 LNHDA and CDR2 SQIVND come from the germline V gene (reference sequence). The CDR3 is made up of 13 amino acids. As DNA, the CDR3 is TGTGCCAGTAAGGGGGTGAACACCGGGGAGCTGTTTTTT. It yields the protein CASKGVNTGELFF.

This clone was seen just once. The V and J genes are TRBV4-1 and TRBJ1-2, with D possibly matching TRBD1 (6 bases). With 4 bases removed from V and 7 bases from J, the gap between germline ends came to 16 bases. The germline CDR1 and CDR2 sequences are MGHRA and YSYEKL. The length of the CDR3 is 14 residues. The CDR3 loop reads CASSPGAGVSGYTF. CDR3 coding DNA: TGCGCCAGCAGCCCAGGGGCAGGGGTTAGTGGCTACACCTTC.

The CDR3 protein is CASSADLAGAYEQYF. The CDR3 DNA follows: TGTGCCAGCAGCGCAGATCTAGCGGGAGCCTACGAGCAGTACTTC. The V gene is TRBV9, the J gene TRBJ2-7, with 10 positions matching TRBD2. Germline V gives CDR1 SGDLS, CDR2 YYNGEE. This CDR3 has 15 amino acids. V was pared by 3 bases and J by 2 bases, with 5 bases of the junction left unmatched.

The chain joins TRBV7-2 to TRBJ1-2; D perhaps matches TRBD1 (5 bases). The CDR3 loop spans 14 amino acids. The germline CDR1 and CDR2 sequences are SGHTA and FQGNSA. V was pared by 6 bases and J by 4 bases, with 15 bases between. The CDR3 coding sequence is TGTGCCAGCAGTCCGAGACAGCAAGTCTATGGCTACACCTTC. This sequence encodes CASSPRQQVYGYTF. The full variable domain, in which reference TRBV7-2 and TRBJ1-2 provide the parts outside the CDR3, is GAGVSQSPSNKVTEKGKDVELRCDPISGHTALYWYRQSLGQGLEFLIYFQGNSAPDKSGLPSDRFSAERTGGSVSTLTIQRTQQEDSAVYLCASSPRQQVYGYTFGSGTRLTVV.

The CDR3, as DNA: TGTGCCAGCAGCACACAGACAGGGCTCCCCAATCAGCCCCAGCATTTT. The encoded protein is CASSTQTGLPNQPQHF. V is TRBV11-3 and J is TRBJ1-5, with 7 bases identical to TRBD1. Germline loops: CDR1 SGHNT, CDR2 YENEEA. With 5 bases clipped from V and 3 bases from J, the junction kept 10 bases outside the gene matches. The CDR3 extends over 16 amino acids.

The chain uses TRBV7-9 and TRBJ1-1; 7 positions agree with TRBD1. The CDR3 contains 13 residues. V gave up 7 bases and J gave up 3 bases; unmatched junction bases: 5. Germline assignment: CDR1 SEHNR and CDR2 FQNEAQ (reference sequence). The CDR3 DNA follows: TGTGCCAGCACTCAGGGGGGATACACTGAAGCTTTCTTT. Encoded protein: CASTQGGYTEAFF.

The chain employs TRBV10-3 and TRBJ2-1, with D possibly TRBD2 on 5 matching bases. Trimming shortened V by 8 bases and J by 6 bases, and 17 bases separated the two germline ends. The CDR3 contains 14 residues. Germline V gene lookup returns CDR1 ENHRY and CDR2 SYGVKD. This chain's CDR3 is CAIHEGTPGNEQFF. CDR3 in DNA: TGTGCCATCCACGAGGGAACTCCGGGCAATGAGCAGTTCTTC.

The rearrangement joins TRBV7-6 to TRBJ1-3; D unclear. Trimming removed 4 bases at V and 0 bases at J, with 4 bases between. This CDR3 has 13 amino acids. Germline loops: CDR1 SGHVS, CDR2 FNYEAQ. The CDR3 bases are TGTGCCAGCAGCTCCTTCTCTGGAAACACCATATATTTT. It translates to CASSSFSGNTIYF.

This chain uses TRBV5-1 with TRBJ2-3; D uncertain. V was clipped by 0 bases and J by 2 bases, with 7 bases between them. The CDR3 runs 14 residues. Germline V gene data show CDR1 as SGHRS and CDR2 as YFSETQ. The CDR3 region is CASSLEAVTDTQYF. CDR3 nucleotides: TGCGCCAGCAGCTTGGAGGCGGTCACAGATACGCAGTATTTT.

The V gene is TRBV28, the J gene TRBJ1-1; D gene unclear. Germline-derived CDR1 and CDR2 are MDHEN and SYDVKM. This CDR3 spans 12 amino acids. Trimming took 10 bases from V and 0 from J, leaving 9 bases between them. CDR3 in amino acids: CATSSMNTEAFF. The CDR3 coding sequence is TGTGCCACAAGCAGTATGAACACTGAAGCTTTCTTT.

The V and J genes are TRBV15 and TRBJ2-7, with 7 bases that match TRBD2. The CDR3 consists of 15 residues. With V trimmed by 0 bases and J by 2 bases, 4 bases remained unmatched. Germline lookup yields CDR1 LNHNV and CDR2 YYDKDF (reference sequence). CDR3 coding DNA: TGTGCCACCAGCAGAGATTCAGCGGGACCCTACGAGCAGTACTTC. Translation: CATSRDSAGPYEQYF.